This T cell receptor (beta chain) was observed in a study of post-analysis software for immune sequencing data. This clonotype has a handful of counts. The CDR3 loop spans 15 amino acids. The V segment lost 4 bases and the J segment 5 bases; nucleotides outside the gene matches: 6. CDR1 SGDLS and CDR2 YYNGEE come from the germline V gene. cDNA libraries for TCR beta contained unique molecular identifiers. TCRdb called the PCR reads again in MiXCR, with one record for every CDR3 protein. Of under 200,000 distinct CDR3 sequences listed, under 40% are singletons. Sequencing used blood, obtained after autologous hematopoietic stem cell transplantation. The V and J genes are TRBV9 and TRBJ2-1; 10 positions match TRBD2. This sequence was found in a girl aged 10 to 17 with multiple sclerosis. Here the CDR3 DNA reads TGTGCCAGCAGCTCAGCGGGAGGGCCGAACAATGAGCAGTTCTTC. Translated: CASSSAGGPNNEQFF.